Below are 14 T cell receptor beta chains sequenced from a single sample in a study of T cell clonality in common variable immunodeficiency. Findings and limits, study-wide: Common variable immunodeficiency TCR beta sequences reportedly had fewer deletions and N-nucleotide insertions.

No antigen has been identified for these receptors. The assay was immunoSEQ multiplex PCR, and TCRdb's table has in-frame clones only and misses some. Observed in the sample are about 23,000 clones, none of them singletons. The sequencing input was peripheral blood mononuclear cells. The source of these receptors is a human donor with common variable immunodeficiency.

The table lists this clone with many counts. The CDR3 end is not reached by the read, which stops 3 residues before it; the germline J gene fills it in. This sequence joins TRBV5-1 and TRBJ1-2; D is unresolved. The CDR3 runs 12 residues. Germline CDR1 and CDR2: SGHRS and YFSETQ. CDR3 sequence: CASSPEGPIYTF. Incomplete CDR3 DNA: TGCGCCAGCAGCCCGGAGGGCCCGATC.

To note about this clone: From the germline J gene comes the end of the CDR3, since the read stops 3 residues before it. V usage is TRBV6-4 and J usage is TRBJ1-1; D might be TRBD1 (5 bases). The CDR3 extends over 14 amino acids. Germline CDR1 is MRHNA and CDR2 is SNTAGT. V dropped 7 bases and J dropped 0 bases, with 12 bases sitting between them. The CDR3 bases that were read are TGTGCCAGCATGGAGGGGCAAGTGAACACTGAA. Translated: CASMEGQVNTE. Given in full, the CDR3 is CASMEGQVNTEAFF.

This clone was picked up many times. With the read ending 3 residues before the CDR3 end, the germline J gene is used to fill in that end. The V gene is TRBV29-1, the J gene TRBJ2-1; 10 nucleotides align to TRBD1. Germline assignment: CDR1 SQVTM and CDR2 ANQGSEA. The CDR3 length is 13 residues. After removal of 7 bases from V and 9 bases from J, the junction contained 9 bases not matched to a gene. The covered CDR3 bases are TGCAGCGGGAGGACAGGGGGTTTGGGTGAG. Amino acids: CSGRTGGLGE. The full CDR3 is CSGRTGGLGEQFF.

To note about this clone: Read data end 3 residues before the CDR3 end; the end is taken from the germline J gene. The chain has TRBV5-1 and TRBJ1-1; 9 bases are a match to TRBD1. This CDR3 contains 16 residues. Germline V lookup: CDR1 SGHRS, CDR2 YFSETQ. The J segment lost 3 bases and the V segment lost 1 base, leaving 7 bases of the junction unmatched. CDR3: CASSLPGQGFDTEAFF. CDR3 bases read: TGCGCCAGCAGCTTGCCGGGACAGGGTTTCGACACTGAA.

This clone has at least ten counts. The CDR3 DNA, read in part, is TGCAGCGTTCTAACTAGCGGGAGAACATACGAG. The encoded protein is CSVLTSGRTYE. The CDR3 reads in full as CSVLTSGRTYEQYF. The rearrangement links TRBV29-1 to TRBJ2-7; 11 bases are a match to TRBD2. The CDR3 end lies 3 residues beyond the end of the read and is filled in from the germline J gene. V dropped 5 bases and J dropped 4; count of bases not matched to a gene: 7. This CDR3 is built from 14 residues. Germline CDR1 reads SQVTM; CDR2 reads ANQGSEA.

With respect to this clone: The sequence runs out 3 residues before the end of the CDR3; the remainder is reconstructed from the germline J gene. The chain has TRBV19 and TRBJ1-2; 9 positions agree with TRBD1. CDR1 is LNHDA, CDR2 SQIVND, per germline (reference sequence). V lost 4 bases and J lost 2; bases outside the gene matches: 2. CDR3 length: 14 residues. CDR3 residues: CASSTGTGNYGYTF. The sequenced CDR3 bases are TGTGCCAGTAGTACCGGGACAGGGAACTATGGC. Combining the CDR3 with reference TRBV19 and TRBJ1-2 gives the whole variable domain DGGITQSPKYLFRKEGQNVTLSCEQNLNHDAMYWYRQDPGQGLRLIYYSQIVNDFQKGDIAEGYSVSREKKESFPLTVTSAQKNPTAFYLCASSTGTGNYGYTFGSGTRLTVV.

This clone has a handful of counts. One junction end does not reproduce the germline sequence, and a read error may be involved. The read halts 3 residues ahead of the CDR3 end, with the missing end drawn from the germline J gene. V usage is TRBV7-9 and J usage is TRBJ2-7; D is ambiguous. Per the germline V gene, CDR1 is SEHNR and CDR2 is FQNEAQ (reference sequence). CDR3 length: 14 amino acids. Partial CDR3 DNA: TGTTCCAGCAGCTTAGTAGAACCGCCCTACGAG. As protein: CSSSLVEPPYE. The entire CDR3 sequence reads CSSSLVEPPYEQYF.

This clone appeared a few times. The sequence runs out 3 residues before the end of the CDR3; the remainder is reconstructed from the germline J gene. The chain carries TRBV30 and TRBJ1-6; 9 nucleotides line up with TRBD1. Germline V gene data show CDR1 as GTSNPN and CDR2 as SVGIG (reference sequence). With V trimmed by 0 bases and J by 10 bases, 7 bases remained unmatched. This CDR3 contains 15 residues. The sequenced CDR3 bases are TGTGCCTGGAGTGTAGAGACAGGGGGGGGATCACCC. The encoded protein is CAWSVETGGGSP. From start to end, the CDR3 is CAWSVETGGGSPLHF.

This clone has just a few counts. The read finishes 3 residues shy of the CDR3 end, and the germline J gene is used to complete it. The V and J genes are TRBV30 and TRBJ1-5; D uncertain. Germline V gene lookup returns CDR1 GTSNPN and CDR2 SVGIG (reference sequence). Trimming pared 0 bases from V and 5 bases from J, leaving 11 bases between. This CDR3 has 14 amino acids. The DNA read from the CDR3 is TGTGCCTGGAGTGTGGGCAGCCGCGATCAGCCC. Translating it yields CAWSVGSRDQP. The CDR3, in full, reads CAWSVGSRDQPQHF.

This clone was counted a few times. Coverage ceases 3 residues before the CDR3 finishes, and the germline J gene fills in the end. This rearrangement joins TRBV19 to TRBJ1-5; D gene uncertain. The V gene's germline CDR1 is LNHDA and CDR2 SQIVND (reference sequence). The germline V and J ends were trimmed by 9 bases and 2 bases, with 17 bases remaining between them. The CDR3 extends over 15 amino acids. Here the CDR3 reads CASAELRVGNQPQHF. The DNA read from the CDR3 is TGTGCCAGCGCCGAACTCCGGGTGGGCAATCAGCCC. The full variable domain, in which reference TRBV19 and TRBJ1-5 provide the parts outside the CDR3, is DGGITQSPKYLFRKEGQNVTLSCEQNLNHDAMYWYRQDPGQGLRLIYYSQIVNDFQKGDIAEGYSVSREKKESFPLTVTSAQKNPTAFYLCASAELRVGNQPQHFGDGTRLSIL.

This clone was detected ten times or more. The CDR3 extends 3 residues past the end of the read, so its final part is completed from the germline J gene. This chain connects TRBV6-1 to TRBJ2-7; D remains ambiguous. Trimming stripped 0 bases from V and 1 base from J, with 13 bases between. Germline assignment: CDR1 MNHNS and CDR2 SASEGT. This CDR3 comprises 16 residues. The covered CDR3 bases are TGTGCCAGCAGTGAAGCTTATGGGCAGGTGTCCTACGAG. Translated: CASSEAYGQVSYE. The CDR3 reads in full as CASSEAYGQVSYEQYF.

On this clone: The CDR3 extends 3 residues past the end of the read, so its final part is completed from the germline J gene. The chain links TRBV5-1 to TRBJ2-1; TRBD1 is a possible D gene (8 bases). The V gene lost 5 bases and the J gene lost 4 bases, with 16 bases spanning the gap. There are 15 residues in the CDR3. Germline lookup yields CDR1 SGHRS and CDR2 YFSETQ. CDR3 sequence reads: CASRQGGQGYNEQFF. CDR3 DNA, as far as it was read: TGCGCCAGCAGACAGGGGGGGCAAGGATACAATGAG. Based on the CDR3 plus reference TRBV5-1 and TRBJ2-1, the full variable domain is KAGVTQTPRYLIKTRGQQVTLSCSPISGHRSVSWYQQTPGQGLQFLFEYFSETQRNKGNFPGRFSGRQFSNSRSEMNVSTLELGDSALYLCASRQGGQGYNEQFFGPGTRLTVL.

About this clone itself: The CDR3 is cut off 3 residues early in the read; its end comes from the germline J gene. The chain is built from TRBV20-1 and TRBJ2-7, with TRBD1 identical over 9 bases. The CDR3 is 13 amino acids. CDR1 and CDR2 from the germline V gene are DFQATT and SNEGSKA (reference sequence). The J segment lost 5 bases and the V segment lost 6 bases, leaving 8 bases of the junction unmatched. The covered CDR3 bases are TGCAGTGCCCAGGGACAGGGTAACGACGAG. This gives the protein CSAQGQGNDE. Given in full, the CDR3 is CSAQGQGNDEQYF.

Details on this clone: The read halts 3 residues ahead of the CDR3 end, with the missing end drawn from the germline J gene. V is TRBV2 and J is TRBJ2-7, with 8 bases fitting TRBD1. Trimming removed 7 bases from V and 6 bases from J; junction bases left unmatched: 11. The CDR3 loop spans 14 amino acids. CDR1 and CDR2 from the germline V gene are SNHLY and FYNNEI. CDR3 DNA (partial): TGTGCCAGCATCCTGGACAGGGATTCTTTCGAG. Its protein product is CASILDRDSFE. The whole CDR3 sequence reads CASILDRDSFEQYF.